Listed below are T cell receptor beta chains from one sample, sequenced in a study of OX40 agonist ivuxolimab in advanced cancers. Measured with immunoSEQ multiplex PCR; TCRdb has only the in-frame clones, and not every one. The sample lists tens of thousands of clones, approximately 80% occurring once. The sample was CD4+ or CD8+ T cells sorted from blood, taken in a trial of the OX40 agonist ivuxolimab. The source is an adult with an advanced solid tumor such as melanoma, head and neck, liver or kidney cancer. Each CDR3 is given with its conserved first and last residue. A D gene is named only where the DNA matches it firmly. Clone size appears in some rows only: once, few, many, or a class for an expanded clone.

d_call: NA
clone_size: NA
v_call: TRBV9
j_call: TRBJ2-7
cdr3_nt: TGTGCCAGCAGCGTAGATACCCTTGGGGGACTCCAGTACTTC
cdr3_aa: CASSVDTLGGLQYF

d_call: NA
clone_size: NA
v_call: TRBV27
j_call: TRBJ2-1
cdr3_nt: TGTGCCAGCAGTTCCCCAGGGCTAGCGCAGTTCTTC
cdr3_aa: CASSSPGLAQFF

d_call: NA
clone_size: NA
v_call: TRBV14
j_call: TRBJ1-6
cdr3_nt: TGTGCCAGCAGCCAAGAAAAGGGTATTAGTTCACCCCTCCACTTT
cdr3_aa: CASSQEKGISSPLHF

d_call: NA
clone_size: NA
v_call: TRBV2
j_call: TRBJ2-5
cdr3_nt: TGTGCCAGCAGCACGGGAGTATTGGAGACCCAGTACTTC
cdr3_aa: CASSTGVLETQYF

d_call: NA
clone_size: NA
v_call: TRBV9
j_call: TRBJ2-5
cdr3_nt: TGTGCCAGCAGCGTACAGAGTTACCAAGAGACCCAGTACTTC
cdr3_aa: CASSVQSYQETQYF

d_call: NA
clone_size: NA
v_call: TRBV28
j_call: TRBJ1-2
cdr3_nt: TGTGCCACCATGACAGTTAACTATGGCTACACCTTC
cdr3_aa: CATMTVNYGYTF

d_call: TRBD1
clone_size: NA
v_call: TRBV19
j_call: TRBJ1-1
cdr3_nt: TGTGCCAGTAGAACTCGGGACAGGGGCACTGAAGCTTTCTTT
cdr3_aa: CASRTRDRGTEAFF

d_call: TRBD1
clone_size: NA
v_call: TRBV15
j_call: TRBJ2-3
cdr3_nt: TGTGCCACCGGACAGGGTAACACAGATACGCAGTATTTT
cdr3_aa: CATGQGNTDTQYF

d_call: NA
clone_size: NA
v_call: TRBV9
j_call: TRBJ2-1
cdr3_nt: TGTGCCAGCAGCGTACAGAATGGTGAGCAGTTCTTC
cdr3_aa: CASSVQNGEQFF

d_call: TRBD1
clone_size: NA
v_call: TRBV2
j_call: TRBJ2-5
cdr3_nt: TGTGCCAGCATTTTTGACAGGGTACAAGAGACCCAGTACTTC
cdr3_aa: CASIFDRVQETQYF

d_call: NA
clone_size: NA
v_call: TRBV14
j_call: TRBJ2-7
cdr3_nt: TGTGCCAGCAGCCAAGGGCCCCAGGCGCTCTCCTACGAGCAGTACTTC
cdr3_aa: CASSQGPQALSYEQYF

d_call: NA
clone_size: NA
v_call: TRBV7-2
j_call: TRBJ2-7
cdr3_nt: TGTGCCAGCAGCCACGGAGGGGGCTACGAGCAGTACTTC
cdr3_aa: CASSHGGGYEQYF

d_call: NA
clone_size: NA
v_call: TRBV5-4
j_call: TRBJ1-4
cdr3_nt: TGTGCCAGCAGCCCTGAAAGCACAACTAATGAAAAACTGTTTTTT
cdr3_aa: CASSPESTTNEKLFF

d_call: TRBD1
clone_size: NA
v_call: TRBV28
j_call: TRBJ2-7
cdr3_nt: TGTGCCAGCAGTTTATCCAACAGGGGCTACGAGCAGTACTTC
cdr3_aa: CASSLSNRGYEQYF

d_call: TRBD2
clone_size: NA
v_call: TRBV7-3
j_call: TRBJ2-7
cdr3_nt: TGTGCCAGCAGCCCTAAAGTAACTAGCGGGAGGGCCGTAGGGAACGAGCAGTACTTC
cdr3_aa: CASSPKVTSGRAVGNEQYF

d_call: TRBD1
clone_size: NA
v_call: TRBV7-2
j_call: TRBJ2-5
cdr3_nt: TGTGCCAGCAGCTTAAGTCCCGGGACAGGGGAAGAGACCCAGTACTTC
cdr3_aa: CASSLSPGTGEETQYF

d_call: TRBD1
clone_size: NA
v_call: TRBV10-1
j_call: TRBJ1-1
cdr3_nt: TGCGCCAGCCGCCGGGACAGGGAATTGGGCACTGAAGCTTTCTTT
cdr3_aa: CASRRDRELGTEAFF

d_call: NA
clone_size: NA
v_call: TRBV4-2
j_call: TRBJ2-6
cdr3_nt: TGTGCCAGCAGCCAAGATTTGGGGGCTGGGGCCAACGTCCTGACTTTC
cdr3_aa: CASSQDLGAGANVLTF

d_call: NA
clone_size: once
v_call: TRBV4-1
j_call: TRBJ2-2
cdr3_nt: TGCGCCAGCAGCCAAGATATTGACACCGGGGAGCTGTTTTTT
cdr3_aa: CASSQDIDTGELFF

d_call: TRBD2
clone_size: NA
v_call: TRBV7-2
j_call: TRBJ2-7
cdr3_nt: TGTGCCAGCAGCCTTGCTAGCGGATCCTACGAGCAGTACTTC
cdr3_aa: CASSLASGSYEQYF

d_call: NA
clone_size: NA
v_call: TRBV21-1
j_call: TRBJ2-7
cdr3_nt: TGTGCCAGCACCCCCCCGGGACAGGGCCGGACGTACGAGCAGTACTTC
cdr3_aa: CASTPPGQGRTYEQYF

d_call: NA
clone_size: NA
v_call: TRBV2
j_call: TRBJ1-1
cdr3_nt: TGTGCCAGCAGTGGTTCCTCGCTTTGGACAATCGAAGCTTTCTTT
cdr3_aa: CASSGSSLWTIEAFF

d_call: NA
clone_size: NA
v_call: TRBV6-4
j_call: TRBJ2-2
cdr3_nt: TGTGCCAGCAGTCGATTGGGCCAGGGAGACACCGGGGAGCTGTTTTTT
cdr3_aa: CASSRLGQGDTGELFF

d_call: NA
clone_size: few
v_call: TRBV7-9
j_call: TRBJ2-2
cdr3_nt: TGTGCCAGCAGCTTCGGTTCCGGGGAGCTGTTTTTT
cdr3_aa: CASSFGSGELFF

d_call: TRBD1
clone_size: medium-sized
v_call: TRBV28
j_call: TRBJ1-6
cdr3_nt: TGTGCCAGCAGTTCCCCGGGACAGGGGGCAGATTCACCCCTCCACTTT
cdr3_aa: CASSSPGQGADSPLHF

d_call: TRBD1
clone_size: NA
v_call: TRBV19
j_call: TRBJ1-5
cdr3_nt: TGTGCCAGTCAACAGGGGGTTAGCAATCAGCCCCAGCATTTT
cdr3_aa: CASQQGVSNQPQHF

d_call: NA
clone_size: NA
v_call: TRBV5-1
j_call: TRBJ1-3
cdr3_nt: TGCGCCAGCAGGGCCGGGGAAGCGTTTGGAAACACCATATATTTT
cdr3_aa: CASRAGEAFGNTIYF

d_call: TRBD1
clone_size: once
v_call: TRBV29-1
j_call: TRBJ1-5
cdr3_nt: TGCAGCGTCGGATCAGGGGGCTCCAATCAGCCCCAGCATTTT
cdr3_aa: CSVGSGGSNQPQHF

d_call: NA
clone_size: once
v_call: TRBV10-2
j_call: TRBJ1-1
cdr3_nt: TGCGCCAGCAGTGAGATGGGGCTGAACACTGAAGCTTTCTTT
cdr3_aa: CASSEMGLNTEAFF

d_call: TRBD2
clone_size: NA
v_call: TRBV12-5
j_call: TRBJ2-1
cdr3_nt: TGTGCTAGTGGTGCCGGGACTAGCGGCCCAAGCCCCTCCTACAATGAGCAGTTCTTC
cdr3_aa: CASGAGTSGPSPSYNEQFF

d_call: NA
clone_size: NA
v_call: TRBV4-3
j_call: TRBJ2-7
cdr3_nt: TGCGCCAGCAGCCTGGGACGGGAATCCTACGAGCAGTACTTC
cdr3_aa: CASSLGRESYEQYF

d_call: NA
clone_size: NA
v_call: TRBV19
j_call: TRBJ2-3
cdr3_nt: TGTGCCAGTAGTCAGACCGTTACAGATACGCAGTATTTT
cdr3_aa: CASSQTVTDTQYF

d_call: TRBD1
clone_size: NA
v_call: TRBV9
j_call: TRBJ1-2
cdr3_nt: TGTGCCAGCAGCGCAGAACAGGGGAACTATGGCTACACCTTC
cdr3_aa: CASSAEQGNYGYTF

d_call: NA
clone_size: NA
v_call: TRBV7-8
j_call: TRBJ1-4
cdr3_nt: TGTGCCAGCAGCTTAGCGCGAGGGACAAATGAAAAACTGTTTTTT
cdr3_aa: CASSLARGTNEKLFF

d_call: TRBD1
clone_size: NA
v_call: TRBV28
j_call: TRBJ2-7
cdr3_nt: TGTGCCAGCAGTTTAAGGGGGCGCGGACAGGTTAATACCTACGAGCAGTACTTC
cdr3_aa: CASSLRGRGQVNTYEQYF

d_call: TRBD1
clone_size: NA
v_call: TRBV19
j_call: TRBJ1-5
cdr3_nt: TGTGCCAGTCGGGACAGAAGCAATCAGCCCCAGCATTTT
cdr3_aa: CASRDRSNQPQHF

d_call: NA
clone_size: once
v_call: TRBV7-2
j_call: TRBJ2-7
cdr3_nt: TGTGCCAGCAGCGCCGGCGGAGGGGGGAGGGAGCAGTACTTC
cdr3_aa: CASSAGGGGREQYF

d_call: TRBD2
clone_size: NA
v_call: TRBV23-1
j_call: TRBJ2-2
cdr3_nt: TGCGCCAGCAGTCAATGGGGAGGGGAGGCGAACACCGGGGAGCTGTTTTTT
cdr3_aa: CASSQWGGEANTGELFF

d_call: NA
clone_size: NA
v_call: TRBV7-9
j_call: TRBJ1-6
cdr3_nt: TGTGCCAGCAGTTACCATACAGCTCCCAGGGGAAAAACACCCCTCCACTTT
cdr3_aa: CASSYHTAPRGKTPLHF

d_call: NA
clone_size: NA
v_call: TRBV28
j_call: TRBJ1-4
cdr3_nt: TGTGCCAGCAGTTTATCGGGGAGGAATGAAAAACTGTTTTTT
cdr3_aa: CASSLSGRNEKLFF

d_call: TRBD2
clone_size: NA
v_call: TRBV19
j_call: TRBJ2-7
cdr3_nt: TGTGCCAGTAGTCGACTAGCGAGCTCCTACGAGCAGTACTTC
cdr3_aa: CASSRLASSYEQYF

d_call: NA
clone_size: NA
v_call: TRBV7-9
j_call: TRBJ2-7
cdr3_nt: TGTGCCAGCAGAATAGCGGACTTGGGGGCGCACGAGCAGTACTTC
cdr3_aa: CASRIADLGAHEQYF

d_call: NA
clone_size: NA
v_call: TRBV4-2
j_call: TRBJ1-4
cdr3_nt: TGTGCCAGCAGCCAAGATAGCGGGTATGAGGAAAAACTGTTTTTT
cdr3_aa: CASSQDSGYEEKLFF

d_call: NA
clone_size: NA
v_call: TRBV7-9
j_call: TRBJ1-2
cdr3_nt: TGTGCCAGCAGCTCTGCGAAGGAGATCTATGGCTACACCTTC
cdr3_aa: CASSSAKEIYGYTF

d_call: NA
clone_size: NA
v_call: TRBV6-1
j_call: TRBJ2-7
cdr3_nt: TGTGCCAGCAGTGAATTTCGCTGGGGAGAGCAGTACTTC
cdr3_aa: CASSEFRWGEQYF

d_call: TRBD2
clone_size: NA
v_call: TRBV6-6
j_call: TRBJ2-7
cdr3_nt: TGTGCCAGCAGTTACGACGGAGCGGGAGTCCAAAACTTC
cdr3_aa: CASSYDGAGVQNF

d_call: NA
clone_size: NA
v_call: TRBV25-1
j_call: TRBJ2-2
cdr3_nt: TGTGCCAGCGGTCAGGGGGGTGGGTCCGGGGAGCTGTTTTTT
cdr3_aa: CASGQGGGSGELFF

d_call: TRBD2
clone_size: NA
v_call: TRBV5-1
j_call: TRBJ2-1
cdr3_nt: TGCGCCAGCAGCTGGACTAGCGGGAGAAGTTCCTACAATGAGCAGTTCTTC
cdr3_aa: CASSWTSGRSSYNEQFF